These 23 T cell receptor beta chains were sequenced from one sample in a study of shared clonotypes between healthy human individuals. Terminally differentiated effector memory CD45RA+ cells were excluded by CCR7 positive selection of CD45RO-negative cells. The method was immunoSEQ multiplex PCR; TCRdb's version includes in-frame clones alone and lacks a portion of them. The sample holds around 2.1 million clones, approximately 94% seen once. The material sequenced was naive CD8+ T cells from PBMCs. Receptors were obtained from a man younger than 30 in good health. Some clones in this sample may be carry-over from other donors' samples.

This chain uses TRBV6-4 with TRBJ2-7, with D perhaps TRBD2 (5 bases). Trimming shortened V by 3 bases and J by 3 bases, and 15 bases separated the two germline ends. Looked up from germline, CDR1 is MRHNA and CDR2 is SNTAGT. The CDR3 is 15 residues long. Here the CDR3 DNA reads TGTGCCAGCAGTGAGAGAGGAGGCCCCTACTACGAGCAGTACTTC. Its translation is CASSERGGPYYEQYF.

The rearrangement links TRBV19 to TRBJ1-1, with 9 nucleotides matching TRBD1. J gave up 4 bases and V 6 bases, and 6 bases lay outside the gene matches. Looked up from germline, CDR1 is LNHDA and CDR2 is SQIVND (reference sequence). The CDR3 runs 14 residues. Here the CDR3 DNA reads TGTGCCAGTAGCTACAGGGGGCGGGGCACTGAAGCTTTCTTT. Encoded protein: CASSYRGRGTEAFF.

The chain has TRBV9 and TRBJ2-1; the match to TRBD2 covers 9 bases. The CDR3 runs 15 residues. Germline trimming cut 0 bases from V and 8 bases from J; bases unmatched to any gene: 6. CDR1 and CDR2 (germline): SGDLS, YYNGEE. For the CDR3, the DNA is TGTGCCAGCAGCGTAGGCGGGAGGGCCGATGATGAGCAGTTCTTC. Translated, it gives CASSVGGRADDEQFF.

The V and J genes are TRBV27 and TRBJ1-1, with a possible D match to TRBD1 (6 bases). The CDR3 length is 16 residues. CDR1 is MNHEY, CDR2 SMNVEV, per germline (reference sequence). Trimming left V 3 bases short and J 3 bases short, with 17 bases between. The chain's CDR3 is CASSFINRARDTEAFF. Written as DNA, the CDR3 is TGTGCCAGCAGTTTCATTAACAGGGCTCGGGACACTGAAGCTTTCTTT.

The chain uses TRBV7-9 and TRBJ2-7; D not certain. The CDR3 has 12 amino acids. The V end lost 8 bases, the J end lost 2 bases, and 10 bases lay between the germline ends. Germline V CDR1 and CDR2: SEHNR, FQNEAQ (reference sequence). The CDR3 protein is CASVAGTYEQYF. The CDR3 nucleotides read TGTGCCAGCGTGGCAGGAACCTACGAGCAGTACTTC.

The V and J genes are TRBV6-6 and TRBJ2-7; D unresolved. V dropped 0 bases and J dropped 0 bases, with 9 bases sitting between them. Germline V gene lookup returns CDR1 MNHNY and CDR2 SVGAGI (reference sequence). The CDR3 consists of 15 residues. Here the CDR3 reads CASSYSIRSSYEQYF. The CDR3 region has the DNA TGTGCCAGCAGTTACTCGATTCGAAGCTCCTACGAGCAGTACTTC.

The chain employs TRBV27 and TRBJ2-1; D gene unclear. Germline lookup yields CDR1 MNHEY and CDR2 SMNVEV (reference sequence). This CDR3 comprises 16 residues. The V and J ends lost 0 bases and 0 bases respectively, with 9 bases between them. The chain's CDR3 is CASSLSSGFSYNEQFF. DNA for the CDR3: TGTGCCAGCAGTTTATCGTCCGGGTTCTCCTACAATGAGCAGTTCTTC.

Turning to this clone: The identical CDR3 is also encoded by other nucleotide sequences in the sample. This rearrangement joins TRBV7-9 to TRBJ2-5; D may be TRBD1 (5 bases). The ends were cut back, 1 base at V and 4 bases at J, with 7 bases in the middle. Looked up from germline, CDR1 is SEHNR and CDR2 is FQNEAQ (reference sequence). This CDR3 spans 13 amino acids. CDR3 sequence reads: CASSLVGRETQYF. The CDR3 DNA sequence: TGTGCCAGCAGCTTAGTGGGGCGAGAGACCCAGTACTTC.

The chain links TRBV5-1 to TRBJ1-3, with unresolved D. Germline-derived CDR1 and CDR2 are SGHRS and YFSETQ. This CDR3 is built from 15 residues. Trimming removed 0 bases from V and 0 bases from J, with 7 bases in between. This CDR3 is CASSLAAVSGNTIYF. CDR3 coding DNA: TGCGCCAGCAGCTTGGCGGCAGTCTCTGGAAACACCATATATTTT.

This CDR3 is CASSPSRENTGELFF. Here the CDR3 DNA reads TGTGCCAGCAGTCCCTCCAGGGAGAACACCGGGGAGCTGTTTTTT. The V gene is TRBV6-1, the J gene TRBJ2-2; D may be TRBD1 (5 bases). V gave up 5 bases and J gave up 1 base, with 11 bases separating them. Germline V gene data show CDR1 as MNHNS and CDR2 as SASEGT. The CDR3 runs to 15 residues.

The sample holds one count of this clone. The J gene is TRBJ2-1, the V gene TRBV27; 7 bases match TRBD2. Germline V gene lookup returns CDR1 MNHEY and CDR2 SMNVEV (reference sequence). This CDR3 region has 14 residues. The junction had 8 bases not matched to a gene; V was cut back by 6 bases and J by 6 bases. The CDR3 sequence: CASRGGTAGNEQFF. As DNA, the CDR3 is TGTGCCAGCAGGGGGGGGACGGCCGGCAATGAGCAGTTCTTC.

The rearrangement links TRBV25-1 to TRBJ1-6; perhaps TRBD1 as D (6 bases). Deletions cut 2 bases from V and 8 bases from J, with 10 bases between. Germline loops: CDR1 MGHDK, CDR2 SYGVNS. The CDR3 is made up of 14 amino acids. The CDR3 here is CASSEMDSDSPLHF. For the CDR3, the DNA is TGTGCCAGCAGTGAAATGGACAGTGATTCACCCCTCCACTTT.

The chain carries TRBV29-1 and TRBJ2-7, with 12 bases identical to TRBD2. V gave up 0 bases and J gave up 6 bases; unmatched junction bases: 12. The V gene's germline CDR1 is SQVTM and CDR2 ANQGSEA. This CDR3 region has 17 residues. In nucleotides, the CDR3 is TGCAGCGTTGAAGATAGCGAGACTAGCGGGAGCTCTACCGAGCAGTACTTC. This encodes CSVEDSETSGSSTEQYF.

With respect to this clone: Other nucleotide sequences from this sample produce the same CDR3. The chain carries TRBV28 and TRBJ2-7; 11 bases map to TRBD2. The CDR3 length is 15 residues. The trim removed 7 bases at V and 0 bases at J, leaving 5 bases unmatched. The germline V gene has CDR1 MDHEN and CDR2 SYDVKM. The chain's CDR3 is CASTLGTSGSYEQYF. The CDR3 region has the DNA TGTGCCAGCACCCTTGGGACTAGCGGCTCCTACGAGCAGTACTTC.

The rearrangement joins TRBV6-5 to TRBJ2-7; unclear D gene. Germline V gene data show CDR1 as MNHEY and CDR2 as SVGAGI. Trimming took 3 bases from V and 2 from J, leaving 17 bases between them. The CDR3 is 16 residues long. CDR3 nucleotides: TGTGCCAGCAGTTATTCCTCTAGACGGTGGCCCTACGAGCAGTACTTC. This encodes CASSYSSRRWPYEQYF.

This clone has just one count. The CDR3 is CAAAAGGRSYEQYF. As DNA, the CDR3 is TGTGCCGCAGCAGCCGGCGGACGCTCCTACGAGCAGTACTTC. The chain links TRBV6-6 to TRBJ2-7; no clear D gene. The CDR3 contains 14 residues. CDR1 MNHNY and CDR2 SVGAGI come from the germline V gene (reference sequence). V lost 11 bases, J lost 0 bases, and 17 bases lay in between.

The CDR3 DNA is TGTGCCAGCAGCTTGGCCTTTCAGGGGTCCCACGAGCAGTACTTC. It codes for CASSLAFQGSHEQYF. The chain has TRBV5-6 and TRBJ2-7, with a possible D match to TRBD1 (6 bases). The CDR3 is 15 amino acids. The germline V gene has CDR1 SGHDT and CDR2 YYEEEE. The V and J ends lost 0 bases and 5 bases respectively, with 15 bases between them. Full variable domain (rest looked up from reference TRBV5-6 and TRBJ2-7): DAGVTQSPTHLIKTRGQQVTLRCSPKSGHDTVSWYQQALGQGPQFIFQYYEEEERQRGNFPDRFSGHQFPNYSSELNVNALLLGDSALYLCASSLAFQGSHEQYFGPGTRLTVT.

The CDR3 nucleotides read TGCGCCAGCAGCTTGGACGCAGGGTACTACGAGCAGTACTTC. Translation: CASSLDAGYYEQYF. The chain links TRBV5-1 to TRBJ2-7, with TRBD1 as a possible D gene (5 bases). This CDR3 has 14 amino acids. Trimming stripped 0 bases from V and 3 bases from J, with 10 bases between. Germline loops: CDR1 SGHRS, CDR2 YFSETQ.

The gene calls are TRBV9 and TRBJ2-2; the D is unclear. CDR1 and CDR2 (germline): SGDLS, YYNGEE. V lost 2 bases, J lost 8 bases, and 7 bases lay in between. This CDR3 is 12 amino acids long. Here the CDR3 reads CASSVPNGELFF. The CDR3 nucleotides are TGTGCCAGCAGCGTCCCCAATGGGGAGCTGTTTTTT. Supplemented by reference TRBV9 and TRBJ2-2, the full variable domain reads DSGVTQTPKHLITATGQRVTLRCSPRSGDLSVYWYQQSLDQGLQFLIQYYNGEERAKGNILERFSAQQFPDLHSELNLSSLELGDSALYFCASSVPNGELFFGEGSRLTVL.

The rearrangement links TRBV5-6 to TRBJ1-4; TRBD1 matches 7 bases. The CDR3 extends over 14 amino acids. From germline, CDR1 is SGHDT and CDR2 YYEEEE. After removal of 4 bases from V and 7 bases from J, the junction contained 7 bases not matched to a gene. In DNA form, the CDR3 reads TGTGCCAGCAGCATCGGGACAGCAGCTGAAAAACTGTTTTTT. Translation gives CASSIGTAAEKLFF.

V and J are TRBV7-6 and TRBJ2-3, with D possibly being TRBD2 (5 bases). The germline V and J ends were trimmed by 0 bases and 6 bases, with 13 bases remaining between them. Germline lookup yields CDR1 SGHVS and CDR2 FNYEAQ. The CDR3 runs 15 residues. CDR3 bases: TGTGCCAGCAGCTTAGCCGGGATTATACGGGATACGCAGTATTTT. This gives the protein CASSLAGIIRDTQYF.

The chain couples TRBV4-1 to TRBJ1-1; 9 nucleotides line up with TRBD1. CDR1 MGHRA and CDR2 YSYEKL come from the germline V gene. The CDR3 covers 17 residues. The ends lost 0 bases at V and 1 base at J; junction bases unmatched: 6. CDR3 region: CASSQDLDRGWNTEAFF. In DNA form, the CDR3 reads TGCGCCAGCAGCCAAGATCTGGACAGGGGATGGAACACTGAAGCTTTCTTT.

The chain is built from TRBV27 and TRBJ1-4, with D maybe TRBD1 (5 bases). Between the trimmed V and J ends, which lost 2 bases and 7 bases, there was a span of 11 bases. The CDR3 is 14 amino acids. Germline-derived CDR1 and CDR2 are MNHEY and SMNVEV (reference sequence). The CDR3 DNA is TGTGCCAGCAGTTTAAGGACGGGACGTGAAAAACTGTTTTTT. Its translation is CASSLRTGREKLFF.